One and the same sample provided the 5 T cell receptor beta chains below, sequenced in a study of T cell repertoires in cytomegalovirus infection. TCRdb fed the reads into MiXCR, producing one record per CDR3 protein. In the table there are 200,000 to 250,000 distinct CDR3 sequences, roughly two fifths of which are singletons. The antigens for these receptors are not known. The material sequenced was CD8+ T cells from cultured PBMCs, taken from culture after CMV antigen stimulation. The receptor source for this set is a human donor in good health (CMV status not recorded). Some clones in this sample may be carry-over from other donors' samples.

This chain joins TRBV7-6 and TRBJ2-7, with TRBD2 as a possible D gene (6 bases). V was shortened by 5 bases and J by 7 bases, with 18 bases between the two germline ends. The length of the CDR3 is 14 residues. Looked up from germline, CDR1 is SGHVS and CDR2 is FNYEAQ. The DNA for the CDR3 is TGTGCCAGCAGCCTCTCAATCGGGGGTAAAGAGCAGTACTTC. The encoded protein is CASSLSIGGKEQYF. Combining the CDR3 with reference TRBV7-6 and TRBJ2-7 gives the whole variable domain GAGVSQSPRYKVTKRGQDVALRCDPISGHVSLYWYRQALGQGPEFLTYFNYEAQQDKSGLPNDRFSAERPEGSISTLTIQRTEQRDSAMYRCASSLSIGGKEQYFGPGTRLTVT.

This clonotype has just a few counts. V gene TRBV27 combines with J gene TRBJ2-1, with 7 bases aligning to TRBD1. Unmatched junction bases numbered 5, after V lost 6 bases and J lost 0 bases. This CDR3 is 15 amino acids long. CDR1 MNHEY and CDR2 SMNVEV come from the germline V gene (reference sequence). The DNA of the CDR3 is TGTGCCAGCAGCGTGGGACAGAGCTCCTACAATGAGCAGTTCTTC. This codes for CASSVGQSSYNEQFF.

The chain employs TRBV12-3 or TRBV12-4 and TRBJ2-5; D is tentatively TRBD1 or TRBD2 (5 bases each). V gave up 4 bases and J gave up 3 bases, with 15 bases separating them. CDR3 size: 15 residues. The CDR3 DNA is TGTGCCAGCAGTTGGGGCCGAGGGTTCGAAGAGACCCAGTACTTC. It codes for CASSWGRGFEETQYF.

The CDR3 region has the DNA TGTGCCAGCCAACCCGGCATAGGGTCGACCGGGGAGCTGTTTTTT. Translated, it gives CASQPGIGSTGELFF. This chain connects TRBV6-1 to TRBJ2-2; no reliable D call. The CDR3 is made up of 15 amino acids. V dropped 8 bases and J dropped 5 bases, with 18 bases sitting between them. Germline CDR1 MNHNS, CDR2 SASEGT.

The chain combines TRBV7-9 with TRBJ2-1; 7 bases line up with TRBD2. The ends lost 0 bases at V and 7 bases at J; junction bases unmatched: 9. This CDR3 comprises 16 residues. The germline CDR1 and CDR2 sequences are SEHNR and FQNEAQ (reference sequence). DNA for the CDR3: TGTGCCAGCAGCTTAGCGTTAGCGGGCCGGGTAAATGAGCAGTTCTTC. Translated: CASSLALAGRVNEQFF.